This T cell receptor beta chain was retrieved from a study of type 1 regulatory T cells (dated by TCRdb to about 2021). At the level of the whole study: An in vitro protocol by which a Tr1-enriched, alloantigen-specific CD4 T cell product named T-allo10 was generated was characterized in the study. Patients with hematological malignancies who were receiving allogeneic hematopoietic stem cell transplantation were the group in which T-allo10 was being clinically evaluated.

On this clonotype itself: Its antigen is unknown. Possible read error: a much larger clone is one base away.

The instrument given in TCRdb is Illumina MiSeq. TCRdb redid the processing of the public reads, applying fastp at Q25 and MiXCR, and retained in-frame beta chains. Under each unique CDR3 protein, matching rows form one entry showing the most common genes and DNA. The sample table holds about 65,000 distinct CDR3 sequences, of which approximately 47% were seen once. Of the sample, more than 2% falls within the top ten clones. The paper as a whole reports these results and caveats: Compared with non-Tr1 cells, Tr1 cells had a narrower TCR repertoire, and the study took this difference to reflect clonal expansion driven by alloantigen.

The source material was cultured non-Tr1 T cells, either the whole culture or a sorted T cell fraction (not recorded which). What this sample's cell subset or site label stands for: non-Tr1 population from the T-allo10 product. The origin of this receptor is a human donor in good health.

The sequenced DNA: TGCAGCGCGCCAGGGGGTCCGACTGGTACGCAGTATTTT. Translation gives CSAPGGPTGTQYF. Recombination linked TRBV29-1 to TRBJ2-3, and TRBD1 aligns with 7 junction nucleotides. CDR1 SQVTM and CDR2 ANQGSEA were looked up in the germline V gene. From the cysteine through the phenylalanine, the CDR3 covers 13 amino acids. Solely the CDR3 DNA is kept, with 39 bases framed from the first base. V is cut back by 7 bases and J by 8 bases, with 12 bases in the junction unmatched.